The sample holds one count of the clone carrying this T cell receptor beta chain. The data belong to a study of CD8 T cells in Susac syndrome. CDR1 is SGHRS and CDR2 is YFSETQ in the germline V gene. Germline trimming cut 4 bases from V and 4 bases from J; bases unmatched to any gene: 10. CDR3 size: 16 residues. Random hexamers were used to reverse transcribe an amount of about 0.45 to 1 ug RNA. MiXCR, applied by TCRdb to the immunoSEQ multiplex PCR reads, yields one record per CDR3 protein. The top ten hold roughly 0.087% of the sample, which has about 200,000 distinct CDR3 sequences, 91% seen once. The sequence came from a human donor with Susac syndrome. This chain connects TRBV5-1 to TRBJ1-1, with 10 bases lining up with TRBD1. The sequencing input was CD4+ T cells from PBMCs. In DNA form, the CDR3 reads TGCGCCAGCAGCGCCTTCCGGGACAGGGGTCCCACTGAAGCTTTCTTT. Protein product: CASSAFRDRGPTEAFF.